This record looks at one TCR beta chain sequence and its context. The antigen remains undetermined. Using its own MiXCR run on the reads, TCRdb lists one record per CDR3 protein. The sample contains 200,000 to 250,000 distinct CDR3 sequences, approximately 40% of which appear only once. The record originates from a study of T cell repertoires in cytomegalovirus infection. Overall study results and limits: Across the ex vivo response, the dominant clonotypes were HLA-C-restricted CMV-specific TCR beta clonotypes.

The V end was cut by 6 bases, the J end by 7 bases, with 22 bases between. The CDR3 totals 16 residues. The germline gives CDR1 SNHLY, CDR2 FYNNEI. This sequence originates from a human donor in good health (CMV status not recorded). Some clones in this sample may be carry-over from other donors' samples. This sequence joins TRBV2 and TRBJ2-1; D is possibly TRBD1 or TRBD2 (5 bases each). The starting material was CD8+ T cells from cultured PBMCs, obtained from culture after CMV antigen stimulation. The CDR3 DNA reads as TGTGCCAGCAGGGAGGTCGAAATGGGGGAAGGGAATGAGCAGTTCTTC. Translating it yields CASREVEMGEGNEQFF.